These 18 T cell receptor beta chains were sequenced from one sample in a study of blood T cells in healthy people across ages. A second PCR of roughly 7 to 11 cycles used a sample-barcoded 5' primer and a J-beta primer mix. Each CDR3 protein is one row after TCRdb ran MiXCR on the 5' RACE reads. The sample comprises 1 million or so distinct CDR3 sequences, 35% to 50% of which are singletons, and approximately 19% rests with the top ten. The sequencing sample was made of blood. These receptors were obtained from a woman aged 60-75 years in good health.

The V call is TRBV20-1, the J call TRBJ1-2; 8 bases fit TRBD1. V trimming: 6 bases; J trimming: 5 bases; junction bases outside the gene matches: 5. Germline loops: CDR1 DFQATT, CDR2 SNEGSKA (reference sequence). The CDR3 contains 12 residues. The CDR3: CSAEGQAYGYTF. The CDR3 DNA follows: TGCAGTGCGGAGGGACAGGCGTATGGCTACACCTTC.

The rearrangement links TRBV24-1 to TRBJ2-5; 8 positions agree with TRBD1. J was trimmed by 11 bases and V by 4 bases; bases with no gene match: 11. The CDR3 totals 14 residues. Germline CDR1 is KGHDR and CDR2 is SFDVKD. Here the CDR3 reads CATSESGQGDEQYF. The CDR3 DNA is TGTGCCACCAGTGAATCCGGACAGGGCGATGAGCAGTACTTC.

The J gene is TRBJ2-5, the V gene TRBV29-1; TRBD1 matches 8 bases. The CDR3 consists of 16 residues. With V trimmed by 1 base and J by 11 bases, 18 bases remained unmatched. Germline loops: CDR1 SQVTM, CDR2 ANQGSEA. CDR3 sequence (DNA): TGCAGCGTTGAAGGCAAACAGGGGGTGAGAGAGAATGAGCAGTACTTC. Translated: CSVEGKQGVRENEQYF.

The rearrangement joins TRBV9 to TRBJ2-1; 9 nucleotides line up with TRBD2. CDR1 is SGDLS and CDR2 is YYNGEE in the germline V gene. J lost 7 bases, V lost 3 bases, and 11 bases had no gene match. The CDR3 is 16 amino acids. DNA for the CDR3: TGTGCCAGCAGCGCCTATCCGGGACTAGCATTTAATGAGCAGTTCTTC. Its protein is CASSAYPGLAFNEQFF. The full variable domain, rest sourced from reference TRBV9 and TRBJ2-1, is DSGVTQTPKHLITATGQRVTLRCSPRSGDLSVYWYQQSLDQGLQFLIQYYNGEERAKGNILERFSAQQFPDLHSELNLSSLELGDSALYFCASSAYPGLAFNEQFFGPGTRLTVL.

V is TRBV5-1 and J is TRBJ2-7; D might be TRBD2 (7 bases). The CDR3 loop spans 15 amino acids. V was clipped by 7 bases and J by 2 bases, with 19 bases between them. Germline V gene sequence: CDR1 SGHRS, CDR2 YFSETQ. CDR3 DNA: TGCGCCAGCCTACCCTCTCCCGGGGGGCCCTACGAGCAGTACTTC. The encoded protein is CASLPSPGGPYEQYF.

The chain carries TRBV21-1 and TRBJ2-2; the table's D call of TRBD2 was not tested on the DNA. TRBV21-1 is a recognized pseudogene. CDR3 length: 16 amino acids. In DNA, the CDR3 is TGTGCCAGCAGCACCCCCCCGGGGACTATTGGCGGGGAGCTGTTTTTT. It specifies CASSTPPGTIGGELFF.

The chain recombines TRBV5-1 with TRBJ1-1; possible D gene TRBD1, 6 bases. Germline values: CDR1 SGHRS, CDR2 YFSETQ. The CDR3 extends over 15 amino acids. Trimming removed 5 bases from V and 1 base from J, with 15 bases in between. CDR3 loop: CASRGTTKRNTEAFF. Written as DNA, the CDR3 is TGCGCCAGCAGAGGGACAACAAAGCGGAACACTGAAGCTTTCTTT.

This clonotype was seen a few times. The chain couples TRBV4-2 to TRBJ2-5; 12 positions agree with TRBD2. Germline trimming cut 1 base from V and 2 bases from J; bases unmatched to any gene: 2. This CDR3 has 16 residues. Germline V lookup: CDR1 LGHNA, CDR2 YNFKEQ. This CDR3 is CASSQGGLAGQETQYF. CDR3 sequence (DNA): TGTGCCAGCAGCCAAGGTGGACTAGCGGGACAAGAGACCCAGTACTTC.

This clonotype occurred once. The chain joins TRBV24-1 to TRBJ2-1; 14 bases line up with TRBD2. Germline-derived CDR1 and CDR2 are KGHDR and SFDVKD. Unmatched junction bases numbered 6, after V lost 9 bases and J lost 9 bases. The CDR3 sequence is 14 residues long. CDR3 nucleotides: TGTGCCACCCAGACTAGCGGGAGGGATAGTGAGCAGTTCTTC. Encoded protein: CATQTSGRDSEQFF.

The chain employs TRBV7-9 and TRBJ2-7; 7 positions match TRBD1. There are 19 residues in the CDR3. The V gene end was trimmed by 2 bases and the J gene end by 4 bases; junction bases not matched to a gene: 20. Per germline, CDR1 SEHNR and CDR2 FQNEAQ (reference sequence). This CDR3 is CASSLKGLPTGSAGYEQYF. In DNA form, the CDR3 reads TGTGCCAGCAGCTTAAAGGGTTTACCGACAGGGAGTGCCGGATACGAGCAGTACTTC.

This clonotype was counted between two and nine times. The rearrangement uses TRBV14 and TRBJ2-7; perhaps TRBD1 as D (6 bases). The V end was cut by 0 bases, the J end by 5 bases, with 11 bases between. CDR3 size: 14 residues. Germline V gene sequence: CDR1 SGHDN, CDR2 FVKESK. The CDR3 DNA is TGTGCCAGCAGCCAAGATGAGGGGGACGACGAGCAGTACTTC. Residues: CASSQDEGDDEQYF.

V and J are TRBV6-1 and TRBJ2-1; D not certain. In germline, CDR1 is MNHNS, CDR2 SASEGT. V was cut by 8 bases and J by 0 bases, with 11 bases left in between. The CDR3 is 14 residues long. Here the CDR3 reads CASAVPSSYNEQFF. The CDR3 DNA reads TGTGCCAGCGCGGTCCCGAGCTCCTACAATGAGCAGTTCTTC.

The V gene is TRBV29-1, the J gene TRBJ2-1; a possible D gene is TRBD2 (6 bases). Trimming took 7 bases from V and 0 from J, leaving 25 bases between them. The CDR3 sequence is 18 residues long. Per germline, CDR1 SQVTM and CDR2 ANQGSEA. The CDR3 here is CSGFVMGGDLSSYNEQFF. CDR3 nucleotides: TGCAGCGGCTTCGTGATGGGGGGAGATCTCAGCTCCTACAATGAGCAGTTCTTC.

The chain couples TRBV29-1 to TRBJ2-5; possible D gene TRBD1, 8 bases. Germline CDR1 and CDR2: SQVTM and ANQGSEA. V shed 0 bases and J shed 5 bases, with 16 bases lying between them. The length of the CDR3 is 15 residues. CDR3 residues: CSVEDMTGEGETQYF. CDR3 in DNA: TGCAGCGTTGAAGACATGACAGGGGAGGGGGAGACCCAGTACTTC.

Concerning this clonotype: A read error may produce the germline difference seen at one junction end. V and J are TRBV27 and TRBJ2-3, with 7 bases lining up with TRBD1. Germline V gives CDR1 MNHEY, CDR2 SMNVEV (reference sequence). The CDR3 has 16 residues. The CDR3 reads CASSAPVGGMSDMQYF. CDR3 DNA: TGTGCCAGCAGCGCCCCCGTAGGGGGCATGTCAGATATGCAGTATTTT.

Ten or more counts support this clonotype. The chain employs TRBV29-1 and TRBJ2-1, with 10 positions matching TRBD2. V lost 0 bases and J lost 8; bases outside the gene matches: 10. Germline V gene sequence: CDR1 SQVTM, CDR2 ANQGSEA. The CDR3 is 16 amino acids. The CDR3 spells CSVEDPILAGVHEQFF. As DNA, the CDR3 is TGCAGCGTTGAAGATCCAATCCTAGCGGGAGTTCATGAGCAGTTCTTC.

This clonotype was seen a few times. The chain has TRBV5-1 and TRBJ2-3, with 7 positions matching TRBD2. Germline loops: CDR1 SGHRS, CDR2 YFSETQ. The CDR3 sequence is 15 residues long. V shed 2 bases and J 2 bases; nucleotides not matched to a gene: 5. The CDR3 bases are TGCGCCAGCAGCTTAGCCAGCGGGATCACAGATACGCAGTATTTT. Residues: CASSLASGITDTQYF.

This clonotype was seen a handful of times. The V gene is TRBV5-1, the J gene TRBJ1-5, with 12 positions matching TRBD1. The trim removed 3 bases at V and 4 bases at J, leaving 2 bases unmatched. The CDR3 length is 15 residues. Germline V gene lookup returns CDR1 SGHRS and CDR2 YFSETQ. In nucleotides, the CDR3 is TGCGCCAGCAGCTGGGGACAGGGGGCGAATCAGCCCCAGCATTTT. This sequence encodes CASSWGQGANQPQHF.